This is a list of T cell receptor beta chains from one sample in a study of shared clonotypes between healthy human individuals. Libraries were prepared by immunoSEQ multiplex PCR; TCRdb keeps only in-frame clonotypes and omits some of them. Of around 2,000,000 clones listed, roughly 94% are singletons. The sequencing sample was made of naive CD8+ T cells sorted from blood. The receptors originated from a man in his late teens or twenties in good health. CDR3s include the opening cysteine and the closing phenylalanine or tryptophan. Fields, in order: V gene, CDR3 protein.

v_call: TRBV6-1; cdr3_aa: CASSDATYEGGYTF
v_call: TRBV2; cdr3_aa: CASSEGQGTQPQHF
v_call: TRBV4-1; cdr3_aa: CASSQGEGQVNSPLHF
v_call: TRBV5-1; cdr3_aa: CASSLEDALKEKLFF
v_call: TRBV19; cdr3_aa: CASSPTQIPNTEAFF
v_call: TRBV27; cdr3_aa: CASSGTLRDEPHTDKQFF
v_call: TRBV28; cdr3_aa: CASSTPKEGGYNEQFF
v_call: TRBV9; cdr3_aa: CASSVGVAGVEQYF
v_call: TRBV13; cdr3_aa: CASPGDGYTF
v_call: TRBV4-1; cdr3_aa: CASSHLGGHYEQYF
v_call: TRBV4-1; cdr3_aa: CASSQFVGDAGELFF